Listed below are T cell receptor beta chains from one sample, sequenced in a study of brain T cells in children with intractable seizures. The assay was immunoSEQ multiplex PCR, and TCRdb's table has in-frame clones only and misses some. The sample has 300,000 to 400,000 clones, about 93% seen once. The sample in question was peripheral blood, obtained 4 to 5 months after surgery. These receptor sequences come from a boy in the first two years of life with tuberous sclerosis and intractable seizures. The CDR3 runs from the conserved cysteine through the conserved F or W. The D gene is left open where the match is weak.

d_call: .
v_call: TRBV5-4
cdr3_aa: CASSSDGPYTGELFF

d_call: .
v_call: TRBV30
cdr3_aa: CAWSVRVQITEAFF

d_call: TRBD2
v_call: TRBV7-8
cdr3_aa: CASSASGRADTQYF

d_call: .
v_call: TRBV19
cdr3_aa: CASSTGSFLRTQYF

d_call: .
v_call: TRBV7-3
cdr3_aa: CASSSDGRRGYTF

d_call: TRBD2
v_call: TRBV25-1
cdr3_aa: CASSGTSGRTDTQYF

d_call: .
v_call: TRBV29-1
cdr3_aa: CSVGTPRYSSTDTQYF

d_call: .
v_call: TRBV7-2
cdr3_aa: CASSPSSYNEQFF

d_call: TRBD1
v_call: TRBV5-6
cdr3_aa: CASSTGGPNTEAFF

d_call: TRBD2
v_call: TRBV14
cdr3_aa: CASSQGLAGTRTDTQYF

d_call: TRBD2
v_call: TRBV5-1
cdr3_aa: CASSGRLAGGLNEQFF

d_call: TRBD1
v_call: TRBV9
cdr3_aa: CASSVEQGAKFQETQYF

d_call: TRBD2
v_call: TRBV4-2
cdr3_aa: CASSQELAGGAYEQYF

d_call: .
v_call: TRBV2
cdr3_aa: CASSGQGRSPLHF

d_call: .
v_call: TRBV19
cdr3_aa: CASSYSTGDSGDTQYF

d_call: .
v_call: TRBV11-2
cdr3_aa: CASSSFAWTDTQYF

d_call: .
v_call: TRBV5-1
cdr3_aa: CASSLEVGDANYGYTF

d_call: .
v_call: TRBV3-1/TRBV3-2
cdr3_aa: CASSQTERAEAFF

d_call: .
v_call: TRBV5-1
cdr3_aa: CASSEGVDYGYTF

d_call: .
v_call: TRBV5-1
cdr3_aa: CASSSKRATDTQYF

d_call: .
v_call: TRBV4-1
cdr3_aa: CASSQDSRGGTEAFF

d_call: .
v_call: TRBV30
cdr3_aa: CAWSVYQGYGYTF

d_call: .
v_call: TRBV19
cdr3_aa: CASSFLTGNTEAFF

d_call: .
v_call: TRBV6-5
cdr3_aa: CASSYDTYNEQFF

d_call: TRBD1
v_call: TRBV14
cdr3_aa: CASSQEVGPGQGYEQYF

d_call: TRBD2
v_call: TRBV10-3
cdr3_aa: CATARSGRVHSYNEQFF

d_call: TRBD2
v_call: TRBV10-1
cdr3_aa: CASSRGLAGGSRYNEQFF

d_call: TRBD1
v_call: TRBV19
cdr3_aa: CASSIGSRGLYEQYF

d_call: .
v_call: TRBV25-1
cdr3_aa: CASSRYTF

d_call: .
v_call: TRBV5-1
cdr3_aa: CASSLAANSPLHF

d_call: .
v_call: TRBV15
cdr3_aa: CATSSPMGAGGNEQFF

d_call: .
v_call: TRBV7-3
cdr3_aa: CASSQGLSSTDTQYF

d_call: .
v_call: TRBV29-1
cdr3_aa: CSVIHDGGKLFF

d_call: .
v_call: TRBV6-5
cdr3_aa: CASSLHTLGDYGYTF

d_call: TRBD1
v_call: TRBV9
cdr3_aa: CASNYRGLTNEKLFF

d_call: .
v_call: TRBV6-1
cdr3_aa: CASSDRAGFSYNSPLHF

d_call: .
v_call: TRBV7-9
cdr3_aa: CASSTRQATNYGYTF

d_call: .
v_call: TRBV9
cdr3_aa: CASSLPKTGELFF

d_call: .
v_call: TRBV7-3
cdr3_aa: CASSSTPNQPQHF

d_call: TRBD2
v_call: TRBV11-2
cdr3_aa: CASSLGRLAGVITQETQYF

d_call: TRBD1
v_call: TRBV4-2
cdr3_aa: CASSQDRSGTAYNEQFF

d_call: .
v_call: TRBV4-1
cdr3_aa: CASSHLLGTEEQFF

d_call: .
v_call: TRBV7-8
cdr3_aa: CASSFQETQYF

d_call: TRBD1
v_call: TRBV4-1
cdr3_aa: CASSPGQGVPNTEAFF

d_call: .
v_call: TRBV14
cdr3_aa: CASSQFPTGAYGYTF

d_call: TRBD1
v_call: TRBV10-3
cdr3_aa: CAISATGMDQPQHF

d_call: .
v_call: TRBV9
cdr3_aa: CASSVSNTGELFF

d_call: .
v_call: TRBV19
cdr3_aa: CASSNGRVNYEQYF

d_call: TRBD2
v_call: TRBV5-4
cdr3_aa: CASRVAGGPREQYF

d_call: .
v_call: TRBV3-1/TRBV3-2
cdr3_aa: CASSQVTQINYGYTF

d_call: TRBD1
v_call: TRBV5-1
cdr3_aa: CASSLGHGDRDGGYTF

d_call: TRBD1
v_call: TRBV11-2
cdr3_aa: CASSLVAGGSPLHF

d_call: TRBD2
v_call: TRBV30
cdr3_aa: CAWSGAGTSHGYEQYF

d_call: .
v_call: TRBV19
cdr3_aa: CASSLRSPDTQYF

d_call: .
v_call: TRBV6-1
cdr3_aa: CASSEGPSANTEAFF

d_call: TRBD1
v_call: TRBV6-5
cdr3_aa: CASSPGNRGTEAFF

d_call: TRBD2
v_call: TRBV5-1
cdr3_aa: CASYEIAGSYNEQFF

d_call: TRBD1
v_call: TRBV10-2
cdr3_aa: CASSRQGRKHNGNQPQHF

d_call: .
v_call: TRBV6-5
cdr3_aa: CASSYVGSELEQYF